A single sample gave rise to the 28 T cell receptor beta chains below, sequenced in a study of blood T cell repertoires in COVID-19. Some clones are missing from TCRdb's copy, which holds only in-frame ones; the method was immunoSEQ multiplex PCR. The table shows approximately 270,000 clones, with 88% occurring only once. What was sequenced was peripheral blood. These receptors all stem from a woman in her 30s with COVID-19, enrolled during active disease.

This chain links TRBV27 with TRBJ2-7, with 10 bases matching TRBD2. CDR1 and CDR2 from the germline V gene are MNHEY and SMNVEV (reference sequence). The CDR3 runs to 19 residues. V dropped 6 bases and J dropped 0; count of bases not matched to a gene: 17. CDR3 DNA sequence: TGTGCCAGCAGCCACAAGGGGACTAGCGCTGTTATAATCTCCTACGAGCAGTACTTC. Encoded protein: CASSHKGTSAVIISYEQYF.

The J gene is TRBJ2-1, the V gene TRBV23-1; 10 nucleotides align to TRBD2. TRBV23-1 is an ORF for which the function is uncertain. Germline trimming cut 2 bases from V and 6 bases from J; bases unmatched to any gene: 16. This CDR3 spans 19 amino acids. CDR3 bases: TGCGCCAGCAGTCAACCTAGTACTGTAAGCGGGGGGGCCGCCAATGAGCAGTTCTTC. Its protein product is CASSQPSTVSGGAANEQFF.

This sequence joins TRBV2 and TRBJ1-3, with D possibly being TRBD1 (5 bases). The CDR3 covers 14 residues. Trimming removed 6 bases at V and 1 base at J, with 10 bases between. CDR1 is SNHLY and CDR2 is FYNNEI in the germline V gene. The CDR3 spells CASRPAGSGNTIYF. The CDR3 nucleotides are TGTGCCAGCAGACCCGCAGGGTCTGGAAACACCATATATTTT.

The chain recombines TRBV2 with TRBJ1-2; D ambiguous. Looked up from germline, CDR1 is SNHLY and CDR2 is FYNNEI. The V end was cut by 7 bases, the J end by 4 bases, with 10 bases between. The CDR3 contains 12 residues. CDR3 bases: TGTGCCAGCAAGGAAGAGGGCTATGGCTACACCTTC. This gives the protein CASKEEGYGYTF.

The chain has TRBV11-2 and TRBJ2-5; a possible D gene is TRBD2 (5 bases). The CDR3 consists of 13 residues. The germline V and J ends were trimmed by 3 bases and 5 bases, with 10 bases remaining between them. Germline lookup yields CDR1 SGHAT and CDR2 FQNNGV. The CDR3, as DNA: TGTGCCAGCAGCTTTCGGGGTTGGGAGACCCAGTACTTC. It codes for CASSFRGWETQYF.

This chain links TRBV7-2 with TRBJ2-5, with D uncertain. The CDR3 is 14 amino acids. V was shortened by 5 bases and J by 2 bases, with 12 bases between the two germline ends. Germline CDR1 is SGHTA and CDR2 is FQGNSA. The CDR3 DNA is TGTGCCAGCAGCCGTCCCTACCTTCAAGAGACCCAGTACTTC. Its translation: CASSRPYLQETQYF.

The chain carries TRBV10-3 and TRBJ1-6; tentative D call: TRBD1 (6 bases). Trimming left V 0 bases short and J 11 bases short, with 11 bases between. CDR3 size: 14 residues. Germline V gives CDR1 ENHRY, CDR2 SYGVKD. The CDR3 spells CAISESGDKAPLHF. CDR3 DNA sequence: TGTGCCATCAGTGAGTCCGGGGACAAGGCACCCCTCCACTTT.

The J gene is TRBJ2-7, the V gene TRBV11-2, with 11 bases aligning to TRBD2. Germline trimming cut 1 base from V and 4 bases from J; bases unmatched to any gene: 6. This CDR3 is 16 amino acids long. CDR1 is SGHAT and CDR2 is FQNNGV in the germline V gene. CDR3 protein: CASSLVAGGKKYEQYF. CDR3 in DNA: TGTGCCAGCAGCTTAGTAGCGGGGGGGAAGAAATACGAGCAGTACTTC.

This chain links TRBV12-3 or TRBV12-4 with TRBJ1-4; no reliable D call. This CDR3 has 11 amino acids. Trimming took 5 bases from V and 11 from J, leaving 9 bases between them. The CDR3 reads CASSTGWKLFF. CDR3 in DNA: TGTGCCAGCAGTACGGGATGGAAACTGTTTTTT.

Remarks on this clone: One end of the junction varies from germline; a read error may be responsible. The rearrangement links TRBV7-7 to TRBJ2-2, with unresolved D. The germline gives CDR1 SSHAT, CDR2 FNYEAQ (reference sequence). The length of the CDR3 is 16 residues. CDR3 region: CASSQVFGPNTGELFF. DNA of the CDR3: TGTGCTAGCAGCCAAGTTTTTGGGCCCAACACCGGGGAGCTGTTTTTT.

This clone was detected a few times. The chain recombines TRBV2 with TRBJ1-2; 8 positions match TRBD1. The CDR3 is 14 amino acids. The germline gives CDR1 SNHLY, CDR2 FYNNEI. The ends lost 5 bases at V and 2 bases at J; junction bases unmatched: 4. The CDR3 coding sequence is TGTGCCAGCAGTTCACGACAGGGGAACTATGGCTACACCTTC. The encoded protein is CASSSRQGNYGYTF.

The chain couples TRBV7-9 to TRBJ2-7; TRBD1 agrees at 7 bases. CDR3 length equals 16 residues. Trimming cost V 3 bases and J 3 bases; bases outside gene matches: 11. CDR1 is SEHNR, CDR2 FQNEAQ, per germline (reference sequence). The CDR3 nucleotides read TGTGCCAGCAGCTTCACTTCTTCCGGGACAGACTACGAGCAGTACGTC. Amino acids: CASSFTSSGTDYEQYV.

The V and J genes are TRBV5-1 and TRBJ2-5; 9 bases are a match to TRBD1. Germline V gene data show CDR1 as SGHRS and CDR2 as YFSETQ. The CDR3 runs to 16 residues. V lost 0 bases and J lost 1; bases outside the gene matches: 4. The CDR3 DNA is TGCGCCAGCAGCTTGGCCGGGACAGGGCTCCAAGAGACCCAGTACTTC. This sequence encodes CASSLAGTGLQETQYF.

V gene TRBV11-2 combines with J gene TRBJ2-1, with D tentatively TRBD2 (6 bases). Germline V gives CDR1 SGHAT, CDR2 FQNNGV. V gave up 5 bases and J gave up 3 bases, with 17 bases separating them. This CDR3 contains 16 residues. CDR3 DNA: TGTGCCAGCAGCATCTCTGGGCTAGCGAGCTACAATGAGCAGTTCTTC. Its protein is CASSISGLASYNEQFF.

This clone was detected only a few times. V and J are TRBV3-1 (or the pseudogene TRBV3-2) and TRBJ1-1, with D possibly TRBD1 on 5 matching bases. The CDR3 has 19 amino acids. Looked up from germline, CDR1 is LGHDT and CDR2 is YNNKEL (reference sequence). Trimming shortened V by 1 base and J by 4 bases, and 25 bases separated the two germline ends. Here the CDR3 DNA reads TGTGCCAGCAGCCAAGTCATTGTTCAGGGTTACTTCTGGGGCACTGAAGCTTTCTTT. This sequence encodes CASSQVIVQGYFWGTEAFF.

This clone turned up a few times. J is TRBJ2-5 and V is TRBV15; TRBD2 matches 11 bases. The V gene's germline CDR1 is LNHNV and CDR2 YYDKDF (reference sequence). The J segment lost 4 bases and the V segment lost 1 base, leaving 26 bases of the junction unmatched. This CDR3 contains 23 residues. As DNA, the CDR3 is TGTGCCACCAGCAGAGTCCCGCCTGGACTAGCGGGTTGGATCGCTGTGGGGCGAGAGACCCAGTACTTC. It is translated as CATSRVPPGLAGWIAVGRETQYF.

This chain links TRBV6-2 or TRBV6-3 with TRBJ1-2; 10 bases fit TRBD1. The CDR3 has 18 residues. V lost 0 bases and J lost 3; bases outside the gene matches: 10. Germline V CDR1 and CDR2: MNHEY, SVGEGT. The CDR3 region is CASSYSWDRGSVHYGYTF. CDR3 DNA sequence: TGTGCCAGCAGTTACTCTTGGGACAGGGGCTCTGTCCACTATGGCTACACCTTC.

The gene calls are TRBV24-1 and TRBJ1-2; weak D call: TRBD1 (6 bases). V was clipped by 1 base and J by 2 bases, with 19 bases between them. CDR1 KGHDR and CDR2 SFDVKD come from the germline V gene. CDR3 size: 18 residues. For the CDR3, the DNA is TGTGCCACCAGTGATTTCACGGCAGGGGACCCTTTAAACTATGGCTACACCTTC. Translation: CATSDFTAGDPLNYGYTF.

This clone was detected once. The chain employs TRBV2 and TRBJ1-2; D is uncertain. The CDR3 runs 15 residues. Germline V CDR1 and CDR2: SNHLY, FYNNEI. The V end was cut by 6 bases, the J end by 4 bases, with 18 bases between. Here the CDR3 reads CASSPGRHKIYGYTF. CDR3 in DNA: TGTGCCAGCAGCCCCGGGAGACACAAAATCTATGGCTACACCTTC. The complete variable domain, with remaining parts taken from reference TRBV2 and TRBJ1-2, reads EPEVTQTPSHQVTQMGQEVILRCVPISNHLYFYWYRQILGQKVEFLVSFYNNEISEKSEIFDDQFSVERPDGSNFTLKIRSTKLEDSAMYFCASSPGRHKIYGYTFGSGTRLTVV.

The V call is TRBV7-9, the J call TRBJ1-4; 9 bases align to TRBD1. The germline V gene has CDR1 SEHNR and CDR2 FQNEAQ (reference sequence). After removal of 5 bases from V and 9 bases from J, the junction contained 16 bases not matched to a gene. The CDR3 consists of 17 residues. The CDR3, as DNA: TGTGCCAGCAGCCAACCGAAATTCTCCGGGACAGGGAAAAAACTGTTTTTT. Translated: CASSQPKFSGTGKKLFF.

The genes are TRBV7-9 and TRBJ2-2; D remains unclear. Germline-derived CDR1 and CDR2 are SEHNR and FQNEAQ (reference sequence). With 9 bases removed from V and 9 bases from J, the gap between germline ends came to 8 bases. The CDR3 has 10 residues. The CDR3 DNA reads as TGTGCCAGTAGAAGCCGGGAGCTGTTTTTT. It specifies CASRSRELFF.

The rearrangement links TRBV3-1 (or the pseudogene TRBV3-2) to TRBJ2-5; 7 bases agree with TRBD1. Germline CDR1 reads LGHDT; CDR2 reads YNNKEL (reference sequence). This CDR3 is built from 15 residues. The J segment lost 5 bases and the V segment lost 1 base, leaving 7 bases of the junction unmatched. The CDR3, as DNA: TGTGCCAGCAGCCAAGTCGGGACAGCAACGGAGACCCAGTACTTC. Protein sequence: CASSQVGTATETQYF.

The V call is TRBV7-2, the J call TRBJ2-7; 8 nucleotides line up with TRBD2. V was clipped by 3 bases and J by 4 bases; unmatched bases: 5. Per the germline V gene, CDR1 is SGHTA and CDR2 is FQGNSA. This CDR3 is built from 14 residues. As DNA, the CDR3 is TGTGCCAGCAGCTTCGGGGGGGATTCATACGAGCAGTACTTC. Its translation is CASSFGGDSYEQYF.

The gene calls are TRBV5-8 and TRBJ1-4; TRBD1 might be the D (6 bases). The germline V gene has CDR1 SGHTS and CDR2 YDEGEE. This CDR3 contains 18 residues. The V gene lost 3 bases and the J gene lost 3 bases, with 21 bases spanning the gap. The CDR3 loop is CASSSPTGSQLANEKLFF. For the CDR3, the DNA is TGTGCCAGCAGCTCACCGACAGGATCCCAGCTCGCTAATGAAAAACTGTTTTTT.

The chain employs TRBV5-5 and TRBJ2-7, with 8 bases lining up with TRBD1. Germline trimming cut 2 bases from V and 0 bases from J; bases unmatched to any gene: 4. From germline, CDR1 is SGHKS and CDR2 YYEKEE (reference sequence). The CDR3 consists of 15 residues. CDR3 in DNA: TGTGCCAGCAGCTTTGGGACAGGCTACTCCTACGAGCAGTACTTC. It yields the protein CASSFGTGYSYEQYF.

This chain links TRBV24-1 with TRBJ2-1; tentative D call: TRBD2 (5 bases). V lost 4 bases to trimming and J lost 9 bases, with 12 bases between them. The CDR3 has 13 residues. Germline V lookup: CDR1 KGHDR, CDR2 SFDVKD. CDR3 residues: CATSETAGGEQFF. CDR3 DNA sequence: TGTGCCACCAGTGAAACGGCCGGAGGTGAGCAGTTCTTC.

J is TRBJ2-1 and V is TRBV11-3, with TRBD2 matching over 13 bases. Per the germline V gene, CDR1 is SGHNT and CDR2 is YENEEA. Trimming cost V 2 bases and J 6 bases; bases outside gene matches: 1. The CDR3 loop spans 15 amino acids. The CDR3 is CASSLRTSGSNEQFF. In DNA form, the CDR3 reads TGTGCCAGCAGCTTACGGACTAGCGGGAGCAATGAGCAGTTCTTC.

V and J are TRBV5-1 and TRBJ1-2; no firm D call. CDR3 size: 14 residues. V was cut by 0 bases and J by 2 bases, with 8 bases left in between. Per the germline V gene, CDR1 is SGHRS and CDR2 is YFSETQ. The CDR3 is CASSLGGTNYGYTF. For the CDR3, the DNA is TGCGCCAGCAGCTTGGGAGGTACAAACTATGGCTACACCTTC.